These 5 T cell receptor beta chains originate from one sample sequenced in a study of blood T cell repertoires in COVID-19. Clones were sequenced by immunoSEQ multiplex PCR, and TCRdb holds only the in-frame ones, with some missing. The profile covers some 180,000 clones, with about 78% appearing a single time and roughly 8.7% taken by the ten largest. The specimen sequenced was peripheral blood. Receptors originate from a woman aged 45-60 years with active or convalescent COVID-19.

At least ten counts were recorded for this clone. The rearrangement joins TRBV2 to TRBJ1-6, with 7 bases that match TRBD1. The CDR3 totals 14 residues. The V segment lost 3 bases and the J segment 8 bases; nucleotides outside the gene matches: 4. The germline V gene has CDR1 SNHLY and CDR2 FYNNEI. As DNA, the CDR3 is TGTGCCAGCAGTGACGGCAGGGGGGATTCACCCCTCCACTTT. It translates to CASSDGRGDSPLHF.

The V call is TRBV6-1, the J call TRBJ1-1, with 7 bases identical to TRBD1. This CDR3 is 14 amino acids long. Germline trimming cut 6 bases from V and 0 bases from J; bases unmatched to any gene: 4. Germline V gene sequence: CDR1 MNHNS, CDR2 SASEGT. The chain's CDR3 is CASSSTGVNTEAFF. The CDR3 region has the DNA TGTGCCAGCAGCTCTACAGGGGTGAACACTGAAGCTTTCTTT.

This chain uses TRBV3-1 (or the pseudogene TRBV3-2) with TRBJ2-3; D unresolved. The CDR3 runs to 15 residues. V shed 4 bases and J shed 0 bases, with 11 bases lying between them. CDR1 and CDR2 from the germline V gene are LGHDT and YNNKEL (reference sequence). The CDR3 is CASSLTPISTDTQYF. Here the CDR3 DNA reads TGTGCCAGCAGCCTGACTCCTATTAGCACAGATACGCAGTATTTT.

The chain couples TRBV9 to TRBJ2-1; 8 nucleotides agree with TRBD1. This CDR3 has 13 residues. CDR1 and CDR2 (germline): SGDLS, YYNGEE. The ends lost 2 bases at V and 8 bases at J; junction bases unmatched: 3. The CDR3 DNA sequence: TGTGCCAGCAGCGTGGGACAGGTCCATGAGCAGTTCTTC. It translates to CASSVGQVHEQFF.

V usage is TRBV5-1 and J usage is TRBJ2-1, with unresolved D. Trimming removed 1 base from V and 3 bases from J, with 8 bases in between. Germline V CDR1 and CDR2: SGHRS, YFSETQ. CDR3 length: 14 residues. CDR3 nucleotides: TGCGCCAGCAGCTTGTACAGAAACTACAATGAGCAGTTCTTC. Encoded protein: CASSLYRNYNEQFF.